What follows are 30 T cell receptor beta chains derived from one specimen sequenced in a study of early stage breast cancer tumors. The assay was immunoSEQ multiplex PCR, and TCRdb's table has in-frame clones only and misses some. The repertoire holds more than 60,000 clones, roughly 84% seen once, with 3% to 4.5% in the top ten. The sequenced material came from blood. Receptors were obtained from a person aged 55 to 69 with breast cancer.

The chain recombines TRBV19 with TRBJ1-5, with no clear D. V was shortened by 10 bases and J by 4 bases, with 17 bases between the two germline ends. CDR3 length: 14 residues. Germline V gene lookup returns CDR1 LNHDA and CDR2 SQIVND (reference sequence). CDR3 DNA sequence: TGTGCCACCAGAAGGGAGGCAGTTAATCAGCCCCAGCATTTT. It codes for CATRREAVNQPQHF.

The chain joins TRBV6-6 to TRBJ2-7, with 8 bases that match TRBD1. With 5 bases clipped from V and 4 bases from J, the junction kept 7 bases outside the gene matches. CDR1 MNHNY and CDR2 SVGAGI come from the germline V gene (reference sequence). The length of the CDR3 is 14 residues. The CDR3, as DNA: TGTGCCAGCAGTACGACAGGGGCACTTTACGAGCAGTACTTC. As protein: CASSTTGALYEQYF.

The chain recombines TRBV5-1 with TRBJ2-2; TRBD1 or TRBD2 may be the D gene (5 bases each). Looked up from germline, CDR1 is SGHRS and CDR2 is YFSETQ. Trimming shortened V by 4 bases and J by 1 base, and 17 bases separated the two germline ends. The CDR3 contains 17 residues. CDR3 coding DNA: TGCGCCAGCAGCACTCTTGGGACGATCTTGAACACCGGGGAGCTGTTTTTT. Protein sequence: CASSTLGTILNTGELFF.

The chain combines TRBV18 with TRBJ2-4; D perhaps matches TRBD2 (5 bases). V gave up 0 bases and J gave up 14 bases, with 14 bases separating them. This CDR3 is 13 amino acids long. The V gene's germline CDR1 is KGHSH and CDR2 LQKENI. CDR3 DNA: TGTGCCAGCTCACCACCGGGGAGCGAAGTTGAGTACTTC. It translates to CASSPPGSEVEYF.

This clone occurred a few times. The chain carries TRBV6-5 and TRBJ1-2; maybe TRBD1 (5 bases). This CDR3 comprises 14 residues. V was pared by 10 bases and J by 8 bases, with 23 bases between. CDR1 and CDR2 (germline): MNHEY, SVGAGI. CDR3 bases: TGTGCCACGTGGCGGCCTCAGGGACGAGGCGGCTACACCTTC. This encodes CATWRPQGRGGYTF.

The chain joins TRBV4-3 to TRBJ2-1; a possible D gene is TRBD2 (6 bases). V was shortened by 4 bases and J by 9 bases, with 13 bases between the two germline ends. This CDR3 has 13 residues. Germline CDR1 reads LGHNA; CDR2 reads YSLEER. CDR3 bases: TGCGCCAGCAGCCGCACACTAGCCGCTGAGCAGTTCTTC. This encodes CASSRTLAAEQFF.

The chain is built from TRBV6-5 and TRBJ2-7; D is perhaps TRBD2 (6 bases). Germline lookup yields CDR1 MNHEY and CDR2 SVGAGI. V lost 1 base and J lost 2, with 12 bases in between. This CDR3 region has 15 residues. The CDR3 here is CASSYYGGVPYEQYF. The CDR3 coding sequence is TGTGCCAGCAGTTACTACGGAGGGGTCCCCTACGAGCAGTACTTC.

As concerns this clone: Sequence at one end of the junction differs from germline and may be a read error. This chain links TRBV10-3 with TRBJ2-2; either TRBD1 or TRBD2 may fit D (5 bases each). From germline, CDR1 is ENHRY and CDR2 SYGVKD. This CDR3 comprises 15 residues. The CDR3 DNA follows: TGTGCCATATCCGAGAGGGCAGGGAACGCCGGGGAGCTGTTTTTT. Translated, it gives CAISERAGNAGELFF.

This clone occurred a few times. This sequence joins TRBV28 and TRBJ1-5, with D perhaps TRBD1 (6 bases). The CDR3 sequence is 12 residues long. The ends were cut back, 11 bases at V and 7 bases at J, with 15 bases in the middle. Germline-derived CDR1 and CDR2 are MDHEN and SYDVKM. CDR3 nucleotide sequence: TGTGCCGCAGGACTGGGGGGCCAGCCCCAGCATTTT. Translated, it gives CAAGLGGQPQHF.

The genes are TRBV18 and TRBJ2-5, with TRBD2 matching over 7 bases. The CDR3 totals 16 residues. Germline V lookup: CDR1 KGHSH, CDR2 LQKENI. Trimming took 3 bases from V and 4 from J; bases not matched to a gene: 11. The CDR3 loop reads CASSPASGAQGETQYF. As DNA, the CDR3 is TGTGCCAGCTCACCGGCGAGCGGGGCCCAGGGAGAGACCCAGTACTTC.

The V and J genes are TRBV5-5 and TRBJ1-2; D unclear. V gave up 0 bases and J gave up 2 bases, with 8 bases separating them. The CDR3 runs 14 residues. Germline loops: CDR1 SGHKS, CDR2 YYEKEE (reference sequence). The chain's CDR3 is CASSLDQLNYGYTF. CDR3 bases: TGTGCCAGCAGCTTGGACCAGTTAAACTATGGCTACACCTTC.

V is TRBV5-1 and J is TRBJ2-7, with D possibly being TRBD2 (6 bases). The germline gives CDR1 SGHRS, CDR2 YFSETQ. CDR3 length: 15 amino acids. Deletions cut 2 bases from V and 0 bases from J, with 12 bases between. The CDR3 sequence: CASSFADGSSYEQYF. CDR3 bases: TGCGCCAGCAGCTTCGCGGACGGGAGCTCCTACGAGCAGTACTTC.

The CDR3 is CASSQEGVIGSYEQYF. DNA for the CDR3: TGTGCCAGCAGCCAGGAGGGGGTAATAGGTTCCTACGAGCAGTACTTC. The chain joins TRBV14 to TRBJ2-7; D is possibly TRBD1 or TRBD2 (6 bases each). Per the germline V gene, CDR1 is SGHDN and CDR2 is FVKESK. The V end lost 3 bases, the J end lost 1 base, and 16 bases lay between the germline ends. The CDR3 runs 16 residues.

V usage is TRBV15 and J usage is TRBJ1-2; TRBD1 might be the D (6 bases). The germline gives CDR1 LNHNV, CDR2 YYDKDF (reference sequence). The V gene lost 0 bases and the J gene lost 6 bases, with 8 bases spanning the gap. CDR3 length: 13 amino acids. For the CDR3, the DNA is TGTGCCACCAGCAGAGAGGAGGGGGATGGCTACACCTTC. Translation gives CATSREEGDGYTF.

The rearrangement uses TRBV11-2 and TRBJ2-1, with 7 positions matching TRBD2. CDR3 length: 15 amino acids. The germline gives CDR1 SGHAT, CDR2 FQNNGV. The V and J ends lost 4 bases and 3 bases, in that order; junction bases with no gene match: 6. This CDR3 is CASSSSGTIYNEQFF. In DNA, the CDR3 is TGTGCCAGCAGCTCTTCCGGGACTATCTACAATGAGCAGTTCTTC.

The gene calls are TRBV11-3 and TRBJ2-3, with TRBD1 matching over 7 bases. Per the germline V gene, CDR1 is SGHNT and CDR2 is YENEEA. The CDR3 loop spans 14 amino acids. V lost 2 bases and J lost 1; bases outside the gene matches: 0. Written as DNA, the CDR3 is TGTGCCAGCAGCTTAACAGGGGGCACAGATACGCAGTATTTT. This codes for CASSLTGGTDTQYF.

The chain is built from TRBV5-4 and TRBJ1-2, with 8 bases that match TRBD1. V shed 5 bases and J 2 bases; nucleotides not matched to a gene: 5. Germline V CDR1 and CDR2: SGHNT, YYREEE (reference sequence). The CDR3 has 14 residues. CDR3: CASSSTGVNYGYTF. The DNA for the CDR3 is TGTGCCAGCAGTTCGACAGGGGTCAACTATGGCTACACCTTC.

The chain joins TRBV27 to TRBJ1-5; weak D call: TRBD1 (6 bases). The CDR3 extends over 14 amino acids. Germline V gives CDR1 MNHEY, CDR2 SMNVEV (reference sequence). V gave up 5 bases and J gave up 4 bases, with 12 bases separating them. The CDR3 protein is CASSPTGWNQPQHF. The DNA of the CDR3 is TGTGCCAGCAGTCCCACAGGGTGGAATCAGCCCCAGCATTTT.

The V call is TRBV5-1, the J call TRBJ2-3; 10 nucleotides line up with TRBD2. V dropped 7 bases and J dropped 1; count of bases not matched to a gene: 3. Germline assignment: CDR1 SGHRS and CDR2 YFSETQ. The length of the CDR3 is 14 residues. Written as DNA, the CDR3 is TGCGCCAGCGGGCTAGCGGGAGGCACAGATACGCAGTATTTT. As protein: CASGLAGGTDTQYF.

The rearrangement links TRBV28 to TRBJ1-2; 7 bases agree with TRBD1. Germline CDR1 and CDR2: MDHEN and SYDVKM. Trimming at V came to 6 bases and at J to 7 bases, leaving 5 bases not matched to a gene. The CDR3 consists of 12 residues. The CDR3 region has the DNA TGTGCCAGCAGGACAGGGCGAGGTGGCTACACCTTC. It codes for CASRTGRGGYTF.

The CDR3 spells CASSRFTLRSGYNEQFF. Here the CDR3 DNA reads TGTGCCAGTAGTAGATTTACCCTCCGGTCTGGTTACAATGAGCAGTTCTTC. The chain links TRBV19 to TRBJ2-1; D is unclear. The germline V gene encodes CDR1 LNHDA and CDR2 SQIVND (reference sequence). Between the trimmed V and J ends, which lost 4 bases and 4 bases, there was a span of 20 bases. The CDR3 runs 17 residues.

The chain uses TRBV2 and TRBJ2-3; the D gene is possibly TRBD2 (6 bases). The germline gives CDR1 SNHLY, CDR2 FYNNEI. V was clipped by 6 bases and J by 5 bases, with 12 bases between them. The CDR3 totals 13 residues. The CDR3 nucleotides read TGTGCCAGCAGGGGGGACTTGGAAGATACGCAGTATTTT. Protein: CASRGDLEDTQYF.

V usage is TRBV4-3 and J usage is TRBJ2-2, with D tentatively TRBD2 (7 bases). Trimming removed 4 bases at V and 6 bases at J, with 15 bases between. The CDR3 contains 15 residues. Germline V gives CDR1 LGHNA, CDR2 YSLEER. DNA of the CDR3: TGCGCCAGCAGCCCAGTGAGGGGGGGGTCCGGGGAGCTGTTTTTT. Translated, it gives CASSPVRGGSGELFF.

This clone has just a few counts. This chain connects TRBV4-1 to TRBJ1-3; a weak D match, TRBD1 (5 bases). The germline CDR1 and CDR2 sequences are MGHRA and YSYEKL. The CDR3 totals 15 residues. The V gene lost 1 base and the J gene lost 0 bases, with 7 bases spanning the gap. CDR3 region: CASSQGQNSGNTIYF. The CDR3 DNA follows: TGCGCCAGCAGCCAAGGACAGAACTCTGGAAACACCATATATTTT.

As DNA, the CDR3 is TGTGCCAGCAGCTTGGGGCAGGGGTATCAGCCCCAGCATTTT. Translated, it gives CASSLGQGYQPQHF. This chain uses TRBV5-5 with TRBJ1-5; tentative D call: TRBD1 (6 bases). Trimming pared 0 bases from V and 5 bases from J, leaving 9 bases between. This CDR3 contains 14 residues. Germline-derived CDR1 and CDR2 are SGHKS and YYEKEE (reference sequence).

The chain links TRBV28 to TRBJ1-4; D might be TRBD1 (5 bases). Trimming removed 5 bases from V and 8 bases from J, with 12 bases in between. Germline V gene data show CDR1 as MDHEN and CDR2 as SYDVKM. CDR3 length: 13 amino acids. CDR3 amino acids: CASSAAGGEKLFF. In nucleotides, the CDR3 is TGTGCCAGCAGTGCAGCTGGGGGGGAAAAACTGTTTTTT.

The gene calls are TRBV5-1 and TRBJ2-7, with 8 bases identical to TRBD2. Germline CDR1 and CDR2: SGHRS and YFSETQ. The CDR3 spans 14 residues. After removal of 7 bases from V and 3 bases from J, the junction contained 9 bases not matched to a gene. The CDR3 region is CASQGREGLYEQYF. The CDR3 DNA follows: TGCGCCAGCCAGGGCCGGGAGGGCCTCTACGAGCAGTACTTC.

CDR3 in DNA: TGCAGCGGGGCGGGGAGGGGGGAAAATACGCAGTATTTT. It translates to CSGAGRGENTQYF. The genes are TRBV29-1 and TRBJ2-3, with D perhaps TRBD2 (7 bases). Germline lookup yields CDR1 SQVTM and CDR2 ANQGSEA. V was cut by 7 bases and J by 7 bases, with 18 bases left in between. This CDR3 spans 13 amino acids.

Here the CDR3 reads CASSTGNSPLHF. CDR3 nucleotides: TGTGCCAGCTCGACAGGGAATTCACCCCTCCACTTT. This sequence joins TRBV18 and TRBJ1-6, with 7 bases aligning to TRBD1. The trim removed 6 bases at V and 7 bases at J, leaving 0 bases unmatched. The CDR3 has 12 amino acids. CDR1 and CDR2 from the germline V gene are KGHSH and LQKENI.

The chain uses TRBV19 and TRBJ1-5, with TRBD1 matching over 8 bases. The CDR3 has 15 amino acids. V shed 5 bases and J 6 bases; nucleotides not matched to a gene: 9. Germline V lookup: CDR1 LNHDA, CDR2 SQIVND (reference sequence). In DNA, the CDR3 is TGTGCCAGTAGTCGAGGCCAGGGGGCGGCTCAGCCCCAGCATTTT. As protein: CASSRGQGAAQPQHF. The variable domain in full, with the rest retrieved from reference TRBV19 and TRBJ1-5, is DGGITQSPKYLFRKEGQNVTLSCEQNLNHDAMYWYRQDPGQGLRLIYYSQIVNDFQKGDIAEGYSVSREKKESFPLTVTSAQKNPTAFYLCASSRGQGAAQPQHFGDGTRLSIL.